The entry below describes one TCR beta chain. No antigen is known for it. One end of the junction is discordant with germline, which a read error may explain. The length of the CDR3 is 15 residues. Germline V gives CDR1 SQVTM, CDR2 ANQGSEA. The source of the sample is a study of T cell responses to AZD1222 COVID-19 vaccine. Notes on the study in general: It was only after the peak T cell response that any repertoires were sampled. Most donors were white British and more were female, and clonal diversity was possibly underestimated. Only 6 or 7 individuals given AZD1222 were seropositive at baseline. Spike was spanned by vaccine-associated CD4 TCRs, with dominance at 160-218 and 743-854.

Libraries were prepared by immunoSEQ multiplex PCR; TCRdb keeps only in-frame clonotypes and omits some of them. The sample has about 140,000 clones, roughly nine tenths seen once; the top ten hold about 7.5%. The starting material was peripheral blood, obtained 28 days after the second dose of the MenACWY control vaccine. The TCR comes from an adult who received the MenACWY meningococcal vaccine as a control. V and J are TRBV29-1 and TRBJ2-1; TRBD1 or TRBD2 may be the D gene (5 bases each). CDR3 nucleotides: TGCAGCGCTGAACCTCCCCGGGGCCTGGGATCTGAGCAGTTCTTC. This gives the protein CSAEPPRGLGSEQFF.